This TCR beta chain was recovered during a study of metastatic and nonmetastatic thyroid tumors (dated by TCRdb to the early 2020s). Turning to the overall study: Repertoires from peripheral blood and from tumor or nodule tissue samples of malignant and benign thyroid patients were compared. Results and caveats for the whole study, not just this receptor: TCR beta diversity was reported as significantly higher in malignant tumors than in benign nodules, in both blood and tumor samples.

None of the patients had been given any treatment before thyroid surgery. The study retrospectively analysed patient clinical samples collected from about 2012 to 2018 using T-cell receptor beta sequencing. Trimming at the junction amounts to 6 bases on V and 3 bases on J, and the germline ends lie 8 bases apart. Taken from the germline V gene, the CDR1 and CDR2 loops are WSHSY and SAAADI. The CDR3 spans 12 residues, from the cysteine through the phenylalanine. Only the CDR3 region is kept as DNA, spanning 36 bases read in frame from base 1. Library construction relied on PCR. Sequenced on an Illumina HiSeq 4000. High-throughput sequencing was used to profile the TCR beta-chain CDR3 region of every patient. The study's own analysis went as follows. The researchers built a classifier to tell apart papillary thyroid cancer patients with distant metastasis, based on CDR3 differences among clinicopathological groups. To measure repertoire diversity the researchers used the Shannon index, while the Morisita-Horn index served to gauge how similar the tumor and blood repertoires were. The raw public data were reprocessed by TCRdb itself: fastp quality trimming at Q25, MiXCR clonotype calling, in-frame beta chains only. The V and J calls were not made by the authors but by TCRdb's processing. The sample table contains under 55,000 clones; only one count was recorded for roughly 15% of them. The ten largest clones capture just under 3% of the sample.

This clone was detected many times. This receptor's antigen is unknown. One base away there is no much larger clone; base qualities are not given. The chain links TRBV10-2 with TRBJ1-2; tentative D gene TRBD1, with 5 bases matching. Material for sequencing was blood. The sequence was obtained from a female donor with papillary thyroid cancer or a benign thyroid nodule (not recorded which). Some clones in this sample may be carry-over from other donors' samples. The CDR3 region reads CASSLQDYGYTF. The sequenced DNA is TGCGCCAGCAGCCTACAGGACTATGGCTACACCTTC.